The present T cell receptor beta chain was sequenced within a study of beta chain features in type 1 diabetes. Findings and caveats of the study: VDJ junctions sequenced from type 1 diabetes patients showed fewer insertions and more deletions.

One heparinised blood draw, averaging about 100 mL, came from each donor. Naive, central memory, regulatory and stem cell-like memory cells within the CD4+ compartment were sorted using CD45RO/CCR7/CD25/CD127/CD95/CD27. Sorted cells reached over 95% purity in every population. Note on this clone: As yet, its antigen is unknown.

The isolated RNA, all of it, was reverse transcribed, so expressed TCRB transcripts were what got sequenced. The assay was immunoSEQ multiplex PCR, and TCRdb's table has in-frame clones only and misses some. The data show over 700,000 clones, about 17% seen once. The specimen was naive CD4+ T cells from blood. The TCR originated in a woman under 30 in good health.

The CDR3 loop is CASRGTAVYGYTF. As DNA, the CDR3 is TGTGCCAGCAGAGGGACAGCTGTCTATGGCTACACCTTC. The rearrangement links TRBV27 to TRBJ1-2; 7 nucleotides match TRBD1. V gave up 6 bases and J gave up 4 bases; unmatched junction bases: 5. The CDR3 sequence is 13 residues long. Germline V gives CDR1 MNHEY, CDR2 SMNVEV (reference sequence).